These T cell receptor beta chains were read from a single sample in a study of control samples from healthy donors and cancer patients. Profiling relied on immunoSEQ multiplex PCR, and the TCRdb table lists in-frame clones only, not all of them. There are 100,000 to 110,000 clones in the sample; more than 85% occur only once, and 15% to 20% lies in the top ten. Sequences were obtained from blood. These receptors were taken from a woman aged 50 to 60 in good health. CDR3s include the opening cysteine and the closing phenylalanine or tryptophan. Each record gives: clone size, D gene, J gene, V gene, CDR3 protein, CDR3 DNA. D genes are given only for firm matches. Expanded clones are given a class, and other clones once, few, many or no size at all.

NA,NA,TRBJ2-1,TRBV7-2,CASSLASYPEQFF,TGTGCCAGCAGCTTAGCCTCGTACCCGGAGCAGTTCTTC
NA,NA,TRBJ1-2,TRBV12-3/TRBV12-4,CASSLPPKLYTF,TGTGCCAGCAGTCTCCCACCCAAGCTCTACACCTTC
NA,TRBD2,TRBJ2-3,TRBV5-4,CASSSSFAGVSTDTQYF,TGTGCCAGCAGTTCTTCCTTTGCGGGAGTCAGCACAGATACGCAGTATTTT
NA,NA,TRBJ1-5,TRBV7-8,CASSLNLVDQPQHF,TGTGCCAGCAGCTTAAATCTTGTTGATCAGCCCCAGCATTTT
NA,NA,TRBJ2-1,TRBV27,CASSGAGPDNEQFF,TGTGCCAGCAGTGGGGCGGGCCCTGACAATGAGCAGTTCTTC
NA,NA,TRBJ1-3,TRBV7-9,CASSSAQVTGTIYF,TGTGCCAGCAGCTCTGCTCAGGTGACCGGCACCATATATTTT
NA,NA,TRBJ2-5,TRBV6-5,CASSPWQRGETQYF,TGTGCCAGCAGTCCGTGGCAGAGGGGGGAGACCCAGTACTTC
once,NA,TRBJ2-5,TRBV6-2/TRBV6-3,CASSQPTVQETQYF,TGTGCCAGCAGTCAACCGACAGTCCAAGAGACCCAGTACTTC
NA,TRBD1,TRBJ1-2,TRBV7-2,CASSSGDRTYYGYTF,TGTGCCAGCAGCTCGGGGGACAGGACTTACTATGGCTACACCTTC
NA,NA,TRBJ2-5,TRBV4-3,CASSPILGRQETQYF,TGCGCCAGCAGCCCCATCCTGGGGCGTCAAGAGACCCAGTACTTC
NA,NA,TRBJ1-1,TRBV7-9,CASSAPARNTEAFF,TGTGCCAGCAGCGCGCCGGCTAGGAACACTGAAGCTTTCTTT
NA,TRBD1,TRBJ1-1,TRBV6-6,CASSPPGQGSTEAFF,TGTGCCAGCAGTCCCCCGGGACAGGGAAGCACTGAAGCTTTCTTT
NA,NA,TRBJ1-1,TRBV9,CASSGLTRGTEAFF,TGTGCCAGCAGCGGACTGACAAGGGGCACTGAAGCTTTCTTT
NA,TRBD2,TRBJ2-5,TRBV24-1,CATSDLITGLAGELETQYF,TGTGCCACCAGTGACCTTATAACCGGACTAGCGGGAGAGCTCGAGACCCAGTACTTC
NA,NA,TRBJ2-7,TRBV6-5,CASRDRSRSYEQYF,TGTGCCAGCAGAGACAGGTCTCGCTCCTACGAGCAGTACTTC
NA,TRBD2,TRBJ2-4,TRBV19,CASSNPRRGSPIENIQYF,TGTGCCAGTAGTAACCCCCGGCGGGGGTCCCCCATTGAAAACATTCAGTACTTC